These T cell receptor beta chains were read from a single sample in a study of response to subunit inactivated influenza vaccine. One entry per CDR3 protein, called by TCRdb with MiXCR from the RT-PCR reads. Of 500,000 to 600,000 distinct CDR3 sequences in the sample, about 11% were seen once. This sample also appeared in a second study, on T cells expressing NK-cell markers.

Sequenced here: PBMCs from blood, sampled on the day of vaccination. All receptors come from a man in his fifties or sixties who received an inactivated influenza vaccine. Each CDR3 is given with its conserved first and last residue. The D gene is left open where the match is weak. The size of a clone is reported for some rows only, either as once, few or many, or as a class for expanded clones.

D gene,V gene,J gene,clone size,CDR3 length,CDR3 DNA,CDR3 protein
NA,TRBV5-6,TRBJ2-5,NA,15,TGTGCCAGCAGCTCCCCCTTGAGGGGGAGCGAGACCCAGTACTTC,CASSSPLRGSETQYF
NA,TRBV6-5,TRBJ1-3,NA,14,TGTGCCAGCAGTTACCGACGGGGTGGAAACACCATATATTTT,CASSYRRGGNTIYF
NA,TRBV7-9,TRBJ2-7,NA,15,TGTGCCAGCAGCTTAAAGCTGGACAAGCCCTACGAGCAGTACTTC,CASSLKLDKPYEQYF
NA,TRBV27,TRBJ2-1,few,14,TGTGCCAGCAATCAGATTCTCGGGGACAATGAGCAGTTCTTC,CASNQILGDNEQFF
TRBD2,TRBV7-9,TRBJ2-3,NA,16,TGTGCCAGCAGCTTAAAAGTGGCGGGAGGCACAGATACGCAGTATTTT,CASSLKVAGGTDTQYF
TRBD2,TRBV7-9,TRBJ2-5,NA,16,TGTGCCAGCAGCAAAATAGCGGGGGGGTCCCAAGAGACCCAGTACTTC,CASSKIAGGSQETQYF
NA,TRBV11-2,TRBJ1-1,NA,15,TGTGCCAGCAGCACCCGGGCGGATGTCGGCACTGAAGCTTTCTTT,CASSTRADVGTEAFF
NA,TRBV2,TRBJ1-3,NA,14,TGTGCCAGCAGTAGGGACATCTCTGGAAACACCATATATTTT,CASSRDISGNTIYF
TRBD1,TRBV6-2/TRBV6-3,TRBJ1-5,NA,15,TGTGCCAGCAGTTCGACAGGGTATAGCAATCAGCCCCAGCATTTT,CASSSTGYSNQPQHF
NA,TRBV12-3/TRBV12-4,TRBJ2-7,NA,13,TGTGCCAGCCGAGGCGGGAACGTCTACGAGCAGTACTTC,CASRGGNVYEQYF
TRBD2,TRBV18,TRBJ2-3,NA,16,TGTGCCAGCTCACCAAGGGCGAGCGGGGTGTCAGATACGCAGTATTTT,CASSPRASGVSDTQYF
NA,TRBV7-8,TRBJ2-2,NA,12,TGTGCCAGCAGCTACGACCGCAGGGAGCTGTTTTTT,CASSYDRRELFF
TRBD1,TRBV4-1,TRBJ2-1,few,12,TGCGCCAGCAGCCGCCCACAGGGGGAGCAGTTCTTC,CASSRPQGEQFF
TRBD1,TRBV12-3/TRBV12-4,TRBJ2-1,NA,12,TGTGCCAGCAAGCAGGGGGCGAATGAGCAGTTCTTC,CASKQGANEQFF
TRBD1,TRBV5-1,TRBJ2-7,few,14,TGCGCCAGCAGCTTGGGACAGGGGTGGCACGAGCAGTACTTC,CASSLGQGWHEQYF
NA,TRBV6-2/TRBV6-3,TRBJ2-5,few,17,TGTGCCAGCAGCCCCTATCAAGGACTCACGTACCAAGAGACCCAGTACTTC,CASSPYQGLTYQETQYF
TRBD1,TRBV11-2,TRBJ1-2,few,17,TGTGCCAGCAGCTTAGGGACCGGGACAGGGGACCCTCGTGGCTACACCTTC,CASSLGTGTGDPRGYTF
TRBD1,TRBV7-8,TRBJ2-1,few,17,TGTGCCAGCACTCTAACCCCTCGGGACAGCTCCTACAATGAGCAGTTCTTC,CASTLTPRDSSYNEQFF
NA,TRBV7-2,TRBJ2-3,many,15,TGTGCCAGCAGCTTAGCAGTCGTAGGCACAGATACGCAGTATTTT,CASSLAVVGTDTQYF
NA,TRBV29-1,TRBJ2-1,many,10,TGCAGCGGAGGGGGTGATGAGCAGTTCTTC,CSGGGDEQFF
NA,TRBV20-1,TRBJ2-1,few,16,TGCAGTGCTAGAACTAACGCGCGGAGCTCCTACAATGAGCAGTTCTTC,CSARTNARSSYNEQFF
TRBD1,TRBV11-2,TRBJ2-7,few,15,TGTGCCAGCAGCTCATGGGACAGGGGAGCCTACGAGCAGTACTTC,CASSSWDRGAYEQYF
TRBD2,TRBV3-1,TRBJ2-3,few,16,TGTGCCAGCAGCCGTACTAGCGGGGTTTTTGCAGATACGCAGTATTTT,CASSRTSGVFADTQYF
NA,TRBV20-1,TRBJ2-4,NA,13,TGCAGTGCTAGTGACCCGGCCGGAAACATTCAGTACTTC,CSASDPAGNIQYF
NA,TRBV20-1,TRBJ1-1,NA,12,TGCAGTGCTAGTGAGAAGTTTACTGAAGCTTTCTTT,CSASEKFTEAFF
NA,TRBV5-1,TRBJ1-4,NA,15,TGCGCCAGCAGCAGAGACGGGGGGACTAATGAAAAACTGTTTTTT,CASSRDGGTNEKLFF
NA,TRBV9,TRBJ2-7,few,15,TGTGCCAGCAGCCCCCGGGGCAGAGGAAGCCACGAGCAGTACTTC,CASSPRGRGSHEQYF
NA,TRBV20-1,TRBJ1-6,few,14,TGCAGTGCTAGAGGGGACGGGTCCCTTTCACCCCTCCACTTT,CSARGDGSLSPLHF
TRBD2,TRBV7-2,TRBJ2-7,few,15,TGTGCCAGCAGGAAAGGGACTAGCGGCTCCTACGAGCAGTACTTC,CASRKGTSGSYEQYF
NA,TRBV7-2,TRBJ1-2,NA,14,TGTGCCAGCAGAGGAGGAGGCTTTAACTATGGCTACACCTTC,CASRGGGFNYGYTF
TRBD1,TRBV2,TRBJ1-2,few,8,TGTGCACAGGGGAGCTACACCTTC,CAQGSYTF
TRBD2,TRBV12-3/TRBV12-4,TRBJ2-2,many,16,TGTGCCAGCAGTCCCAGACTAGCGGGAACGATCGGGGAGCTGTTTTTT,CASSPRLAGTIGELFF
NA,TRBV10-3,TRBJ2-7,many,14,TGTGCCATCAGTGACTCCGGAGGCTCCTACGAGCAGTACTTC,CAISDSGGSYEQYF
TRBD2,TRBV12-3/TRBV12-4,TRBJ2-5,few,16,TGTGCCAGCAGCAGCGGGGCCTCGCGACTCCAAGAGACCCAGTACTTC,CASSSGASRLQETQYF
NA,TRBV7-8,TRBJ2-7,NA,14,TGTGCCAGCAGCAAAGGGACTTCCGACTACGAGCAGTACTTC,CASSKGTSDYEQYF
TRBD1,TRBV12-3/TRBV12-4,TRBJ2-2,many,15,TGTGCCAGCAGTTCTGGGACAGATCTCACCGGGGAGCTGTTTTTT,CASSSGTDLTGELFF
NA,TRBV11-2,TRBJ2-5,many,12,TGTGCCAGCAGCTCCGGCGTTCAGACCCAGTACTTC,CASSSGVQTQYF
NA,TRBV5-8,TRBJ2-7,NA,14,TGTGCCAGCAGCTTGGAAGGGCCTGGGCGGGAGCAGTACTTC,CASSLEGPGREQYF
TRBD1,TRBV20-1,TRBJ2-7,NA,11,TGCAGCCAACAACAGGGGGCCGAGCAGTACTTC,CSQQQGAEQYF
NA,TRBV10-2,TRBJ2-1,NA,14,TGCGCCAGTCTTCGGGACCCCTTTTTGTATGAGCAGTTCTTC,CASLRDPFLYEQFF
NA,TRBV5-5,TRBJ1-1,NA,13,TGTGCCAGCAGCTTCTACCAAGGGACTGAAGCTTTCTTT,CASSFYQGTEAFF
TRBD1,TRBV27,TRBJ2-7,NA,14,TGTGCCAGCAGACCGGACAGGGGGGGGTACGAGCAGTACTTC,CASRPDRGGYEQYF
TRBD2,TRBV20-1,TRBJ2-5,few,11,TGCAGTCCAGGGAGGGTGGAGACCCAGTACTTC,CSPGRVETQYF
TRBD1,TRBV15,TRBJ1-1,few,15,TGTGCCACCAGCGCATACAGGGGGAAGAACACTGAAGCTTTCTTT,CATSAYRGKNTEAFF
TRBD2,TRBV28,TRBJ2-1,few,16,TGTGCCAGCAGTTTAGCGGTTAGCGGGAGTTACAATGAGCAGTTCTTC,CASSLAVSGSYNEQFF
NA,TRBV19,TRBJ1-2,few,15,TGTGCCAGTAGTGTTACTAATGGACATAACTATGGCTACACCTTC,CASSVTNGHNYGYTF
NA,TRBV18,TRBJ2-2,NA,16,TGTGCCAGCTCACCACGGTTGACAGCGAACACCGGGGAGCTGTTTTTT,CASSPRLTANTGELFF
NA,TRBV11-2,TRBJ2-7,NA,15,TGTGCCAGCAGCGCCACGGCCTTTGTTGACATCCGGCAGTACTTC,CASSATAFVDIRQYF
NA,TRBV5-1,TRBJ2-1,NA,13,TGCGCCAGCAGCTTGGCCGAGGAGGGTGAGCAGTTCTTC,CASSLAEEGEQFF
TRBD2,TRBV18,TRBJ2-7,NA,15,TGTGCCAGCTCACCACCGGGACTAGCCCCCCTCGAGCAGTACTTC,CASSPPGLAPLEQYF
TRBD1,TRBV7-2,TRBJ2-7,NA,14,TGTGCCAGCAGCTTGGGACAGCCGGCAGGGGAGCAGTACTTC,CASSLGQPAGEQYF
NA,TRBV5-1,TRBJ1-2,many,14,TGCGCCAGCAGCTTGAGGCAGGCGAGCTATGGCTACACCTTC,CASSLRQASYGYTF
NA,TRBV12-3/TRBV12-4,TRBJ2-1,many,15,TGTGCCAGCACACGGGACGGAAGCTCCTACAATGAGCAGTTCTTC,CASTRDGSSYNEQFF